This TCR beta chain originates from a study of T cells in Graves' hyperthyroidism and ophthalmopathy. Template material for amplifying TCR beta CDR3 regions consisted of RNA transcripts. Using the HTBI primer set, a first-round RT-PCR was run on the TCR CDR3. TCRdb fed the multiplex PCR reads into MiXCR, producing one record per CDR3 protein. The sample holds some 400,000 distinct CDR3 sequences, about 14% seen once. This clonotype was picked up many times. Its antigen is not identified. Study-level results: Also found in blood were most expanded thyroid clonotypes above 0.001.

The V end lost 8 bases, the J end lost 8 bases, and 15 bases lay between the germline ends. Germline V gene data show CDR1 as DFQATT and CDR2 as SNEGSKA (reference sequence). The CDR3 has 11 residues. The chain carries TRBV20-1 and TRBJ1-1; the D gene is possibly TRBD1 (5 bases). Sequenced input: blood. The sequence derives from a young man with Graves' hyperthyroidism that later progressed to Graves' ophthalmopathy. The CDR3 reads CSSRAAGEAFF. In DNA form, the CDR3 reads TGCAGTTCCCGAGCGGCAGGGGAAGCTTTCTTT.